The 5 T cell receptor beta chains given below trace back to one sample, sequenced in a study of neoadjuvant nivolumab and ipilimumab in lung cancer. Generated by immunoSEQ multiplex PCR, the TCRdb table keeps only in-frame clones and is missing some. This repertoire shows more than 10,000 clones, around 70% found once; its top ten account for about 23%. Material: peripheral blood, obtained after neoadjuvant nivolumab, alone or with ipilimumab, at or shortly before surgery. These receptors originate from an adult with non-small cell lung cancer.

The V call is TRBV11-1, the J call TRBJ2-6; D gene ambiguous. CDR1 and CDR2 (germline): SGHAT, FQDESV (reference sequence). The V and J ends lost 5 bases and 0 bases respectively, with 8 bases between them. The CDR3 spans 15 residues. The CDR3: CASSGGNSGANVLTF. The CDR3 coding sequence is TGTGCCAGCAGCGGCGGCAACTCTGGGGCCAACGTCCTGACTTTC. Full variable domain (rest looked up from reference TRBV11-1 and TRBJ2-6): EAEVAQSPRYKITEKSQAVAFWCDPISGHATLYWYRQILGQGPELLVQFQDESVVDDSQLPKDRFSAERLKGVDSTLKIQPAELGDSAMYLCASSGGNSGANVLTFGAGSRLTVL.

The V call is TRBV7-9, the J call TRBJ2-1, with D tentatively TRBD1 or TRBD2 (5 bases each). The germline CDR1 and CDR2 sequences are SEHNR and FQNEAQ (reference sequence). The CDR3 covers 12 residues. Trimming took 9 bases from V and 7 from J, leaving 13 bases between them. The CDR3: CARGNEGNEQFF. Here the CDR3 DNA reads TGTGCCAGGGGTAATGAGGGGAATGAGCAGTTCTTC.

The rearrangement uses TRBV18 and TRBJ2-7; D is perhaps TRBD2 (5 bases). This CDR3 is 15 amino acids long. CDR1 is KGHSH, CDR2 LQKENI, per germline. Trimming stripped 3 bases from V and 0 bases from J, with 12 bases between. CDR3 coding DNA: TGTGCCAGCTCACCGGCAACGGACTTCTCCTACGAGCAGTACTTC. As protein: CASSPATDFSYEQYF.

CDR3 in DNA: TGTGCCAGCAGCGTGAGACTAGCGGGAGCGGTCGGGGAGCTGTTTTTT. Its translation: CASSVRLAGAVGELFF. This chain links TRBV5-4 with TRBJ2-2; 12 bases line up with TRBD2. CDR1 and CDR2 from the germline V gene are SGHNT and YYREEE (reference sequence). This CDR3 spans 16 amino acids. J lost 7 bases, V lost 4 bases, and 8 bases had no gene match. Combining the CDR3 with reference TRBV5-4 and TRBJ2-2 gives the whole variable domain ETGVTQSPTHLIKTRGQQVTLRCSSQSGHNTVSWYQQALGQGPQFIFQYYREEENGRGNFPPRFSGLQFPNYSSELNVNALELDDSALYLCASSVRLAGAVGELFFGEGSRLTVL.

This chain uses TRBV5-1 with TRBJ2-3; TRBD1 agrees at 12 bases. With V trimmed by 6 bases and J by 5 bases, 4 bases remained unmatched. Per germline, CDR1 SGHRS and CDR2 YFSETQ. This CDR3 comprises 14 residues. The CDR3 is CASTGQGAVDTQYF. CDR3 sequence (DNA): TGCGCCAGCACGGGACAGGGGGCAGTAGATACGCAGTATTTT.